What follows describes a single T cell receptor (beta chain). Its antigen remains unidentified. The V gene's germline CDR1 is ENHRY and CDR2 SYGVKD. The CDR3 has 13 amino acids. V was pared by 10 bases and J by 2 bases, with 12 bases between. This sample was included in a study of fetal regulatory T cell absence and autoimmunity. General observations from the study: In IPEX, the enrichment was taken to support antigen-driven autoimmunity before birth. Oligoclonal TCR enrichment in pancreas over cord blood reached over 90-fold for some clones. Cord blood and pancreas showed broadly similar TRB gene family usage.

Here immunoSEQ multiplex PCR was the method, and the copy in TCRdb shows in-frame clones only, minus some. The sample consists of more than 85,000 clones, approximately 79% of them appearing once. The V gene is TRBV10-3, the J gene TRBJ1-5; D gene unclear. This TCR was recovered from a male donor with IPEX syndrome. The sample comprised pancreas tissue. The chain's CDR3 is CATGLRRNQPQHF. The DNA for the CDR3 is TGTGCCACCGGCCTTAGGCGCAATCAGCCCCAGCATTTT.